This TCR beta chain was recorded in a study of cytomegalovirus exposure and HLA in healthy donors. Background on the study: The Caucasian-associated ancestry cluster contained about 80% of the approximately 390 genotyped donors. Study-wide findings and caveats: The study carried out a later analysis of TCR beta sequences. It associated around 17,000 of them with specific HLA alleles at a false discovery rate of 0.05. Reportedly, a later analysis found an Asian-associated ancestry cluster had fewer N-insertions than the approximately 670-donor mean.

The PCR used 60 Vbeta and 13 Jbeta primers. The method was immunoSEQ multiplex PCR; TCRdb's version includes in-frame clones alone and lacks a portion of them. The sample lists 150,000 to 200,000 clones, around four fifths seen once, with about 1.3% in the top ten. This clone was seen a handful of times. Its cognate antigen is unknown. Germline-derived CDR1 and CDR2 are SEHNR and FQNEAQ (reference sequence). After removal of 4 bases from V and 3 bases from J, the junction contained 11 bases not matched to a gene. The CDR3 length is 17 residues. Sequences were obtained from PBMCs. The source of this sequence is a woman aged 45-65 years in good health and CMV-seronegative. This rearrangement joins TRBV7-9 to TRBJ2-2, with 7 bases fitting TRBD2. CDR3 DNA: TGTGCCAGCAGCTCTCTTAGAGCGGGGTATCACACCGGGGAGCTGTTTTTT. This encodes CASSSLRAGYHTGELFF.